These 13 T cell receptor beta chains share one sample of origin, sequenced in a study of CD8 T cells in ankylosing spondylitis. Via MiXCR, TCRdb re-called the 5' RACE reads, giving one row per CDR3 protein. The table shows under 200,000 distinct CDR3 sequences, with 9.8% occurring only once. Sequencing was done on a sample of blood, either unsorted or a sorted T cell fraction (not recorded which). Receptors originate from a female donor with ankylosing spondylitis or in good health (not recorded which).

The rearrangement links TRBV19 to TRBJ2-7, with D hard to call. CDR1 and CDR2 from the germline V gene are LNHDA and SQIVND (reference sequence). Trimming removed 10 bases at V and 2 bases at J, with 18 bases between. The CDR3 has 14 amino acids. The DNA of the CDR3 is TGTGCCACCAACGGGCCTTCCTGGCCCTACGAGCAGTACTTC. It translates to CATNGPSWPYEQYF.

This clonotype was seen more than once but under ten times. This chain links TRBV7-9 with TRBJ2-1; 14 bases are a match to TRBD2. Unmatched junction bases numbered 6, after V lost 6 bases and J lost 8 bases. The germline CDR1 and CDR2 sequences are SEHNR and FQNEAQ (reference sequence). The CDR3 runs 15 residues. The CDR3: CASRTGTSGSYEQFF. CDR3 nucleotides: TGTGCCAGCAGAACCGGGACTAGCGGGAGTTATGAGCAGTTCTTC.

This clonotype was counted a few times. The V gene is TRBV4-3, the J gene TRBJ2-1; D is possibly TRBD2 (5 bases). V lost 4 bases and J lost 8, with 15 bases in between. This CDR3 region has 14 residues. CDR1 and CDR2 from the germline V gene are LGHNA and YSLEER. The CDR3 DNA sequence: TGCGCCAGCAGCCCGGAGCTAGGGAGTGATGAGCAGTTCTTC. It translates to CASSPELGSDEQFF.

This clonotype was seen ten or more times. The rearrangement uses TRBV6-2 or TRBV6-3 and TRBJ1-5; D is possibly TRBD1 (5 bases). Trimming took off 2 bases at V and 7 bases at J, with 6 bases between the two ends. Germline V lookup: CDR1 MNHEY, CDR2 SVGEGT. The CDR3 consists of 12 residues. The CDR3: CASSYGGQPQHF. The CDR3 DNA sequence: TGTGCCAGCAGTTACGGGGGACAGCCCCAGCATTTT.

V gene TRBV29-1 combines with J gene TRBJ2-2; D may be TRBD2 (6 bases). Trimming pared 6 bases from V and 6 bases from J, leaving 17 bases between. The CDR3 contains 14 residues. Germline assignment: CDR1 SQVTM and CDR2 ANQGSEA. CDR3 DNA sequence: TGCAGCGTCCCCAACGGGAGAGGGGCCGGGGAGCTGTTTTTT. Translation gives CSVPNGRGAGELFF.

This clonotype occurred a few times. The CDR3 sequence: CASSQEMDGVTNTEAFF. The CDR3 DNA reads TGTGCCAGCAGCCAAGAGATGGATGGAGTCACGAACACTGAAGCTTTCTTT. This chain joins TRBV9 and TRBJ1-1; D gene unclear. The CDR3 is 17 residues long. Trimming cost V 4 bases and J 1 base, with 20 bases left between them. Per germline, CDR1 SGDLS and CDR2 YYNGEE.

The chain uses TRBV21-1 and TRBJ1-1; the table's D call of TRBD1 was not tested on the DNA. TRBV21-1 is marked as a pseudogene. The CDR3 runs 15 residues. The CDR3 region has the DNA TGTGCCAGCACGGAAAGGTGGCCCCTGAACACTGAAGCTTTCTTT. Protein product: CASTERWPLNTEAFF.

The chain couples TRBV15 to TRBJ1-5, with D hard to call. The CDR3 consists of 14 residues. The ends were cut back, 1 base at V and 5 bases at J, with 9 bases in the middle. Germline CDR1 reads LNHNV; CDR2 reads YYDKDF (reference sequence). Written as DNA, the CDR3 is TGTGCCACCAGCAGAGTGGGGTCGGATCAGCCCCAGCATTTT. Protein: CATSRVGSDQPQHF.

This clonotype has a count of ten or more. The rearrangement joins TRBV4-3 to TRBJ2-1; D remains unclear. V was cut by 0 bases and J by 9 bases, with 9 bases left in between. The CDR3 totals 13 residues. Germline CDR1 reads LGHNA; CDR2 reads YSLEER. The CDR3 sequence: CASSQEMRVEQFF. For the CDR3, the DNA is TGCGCCAGCAGCCAAGAGATGCGCGTTGAGCAGTTCTTC.

CDR3 sequence (DNA): TGTGCCATCAGTGAGACCGACACAGATACGCAGTATTTT. Translating it yields CAISETDTDTQYF. This chain links TRBV10-3 with TRBJ2-3; D is unclear. V was shortened by 2 bases and J by 2 bases, with 5 bases between the two germline ends. Looked up from germline, CDR1 is ENHRY and CDR2 is SYGVKD. There are 13 residues in the CDR3.

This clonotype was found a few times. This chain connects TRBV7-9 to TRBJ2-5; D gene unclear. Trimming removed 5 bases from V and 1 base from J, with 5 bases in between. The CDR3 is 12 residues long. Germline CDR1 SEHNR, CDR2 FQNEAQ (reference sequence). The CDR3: CASSPGQETQYF. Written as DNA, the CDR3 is TGTGCCAGCAGCCCCGGCCAAGAGACCCAGTACTTC.

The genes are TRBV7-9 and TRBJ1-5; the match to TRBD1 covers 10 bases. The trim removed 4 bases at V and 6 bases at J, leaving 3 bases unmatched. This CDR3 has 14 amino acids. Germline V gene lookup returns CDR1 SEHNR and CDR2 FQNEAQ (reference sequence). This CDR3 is CASSSGQGSQPQHF. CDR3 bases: TGTGCCAGCAGCTCGGGACAGGGGTCTCAGCCCCAGCATTTT.

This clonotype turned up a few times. As DNA, the CDR3 is TGTGCCAGCAGCTTGGGGGAACGCTACGAGCAGTACTTC. Its translation: CASSLGERYEQYF. The chain recombines TRBV5-4 with TRBJ2-7; D not certain. Germline loops: CDR1 SGHNT, CDR2 YYREEE (reference sequence). V lost 0 bases to trimming and J lost 3 bases, with 7 bases between them. This CDR3 has 13 residues.